Reported below is one TCR beta chain. Indicated treatment: 15 to 20 received Ad26.COV2.S at low or high dose, single or two shots; about 5 received placebo; per-sample allocation not given. Sampling was done on day 63 after the first vaccine or placebo injection. This adult donor, from Boston, was 18-55 years old. Vaccination used an Ad26 vector expressing Wuhan-strain SARS-CoV-2 spike. The repertoire was sequenced with immunoSEQ multiplex PCR; TCRdb's copy has only in-frame clones and lacks some. The profile shows about 400,000 clones, roughly 88% of them singletons. This record belongs to a study of Ad26.COV2.S vaccination and SARS-CoV-2 variants. At the level of the study: In the COV1001 trial, the donor was in the Ad26.COV2.S arm. The study gave Ad26.COV2.S intramuscularly, once or twice 56 days apart.

V was pared by 4 bases and J by 2 bases, with 11 bases between. Germline V gene lookup returns CDR1 LGHNT and CDR2 FRNRAP. This CDR3 has 14 residues. The J gene is TRBJ2-5, the V gene TRBV12-5; D is ambiguous. The origin of this receptor is a person between 18 and 60 years old who received the Ad26.COV2.S COVID-19 vaccine or a placebo. The source material was peripheral blood, sampled in a trial of Ad26.COV2.S vaccine versus placebo. The CDR3 DNA sequence: TGTGCTAGTGGTTCCGGCCAGGATCAAGAGACCCAGTACTTC. Translation gives CASGSGQDQETQYF.